This paragraph reports one TCR beta chain. What this receptor recognizes is not known. No much larger clone exists at a distance of one base, and base qualities are not known. Frozen genomic DNA underwent high-throughput TCRbeta CDR3 sequencing by immunoSEQ, including PCR amplification, mapping, bias correction and internal controls. The authors processed their data as follows. Productive rearrangements were kept, and unique TCRbeta sequences were defined by CDR3 nucleotide sequence plus V and J gene. For a sequence to be called donor-reactive, it needed a frequency of at least 0.01% and at least 5-fold expansion in CFSE-low cells compared with unstimulated pre-transplant cells. To ensure at least 90% detection power, minimum frequency thresholds were set for each subject based on that subject's lowest-template unstimulated sample. Jensen-Shannon divergence between the top 1000 TCRbeta sequences post-transplant and pre-transplant was used to measure repertoire turnover. Changes in detection of donor-reactive sequences were tested with two-sided Fisher's exact tests. TCRdb limited this immuneACCESS table to in-frame rearrangements with V and J called. A share of clones is missing; checked studies link under half to unresolved V genes, and the rest is unexplained. D and trimming were read from the DNA, whereas the V and J calls and clone size are those reported in that table. In all, the sample holds about 120,000 clones, and 90% of those were seen once. 0.65% to 0.85% of the sample rests with the top ten.

The record originates from a study of T cell clones after liver transplantation (dated by TCRdb to the late 2010s). Concerning the study at large: ITN030ST, the source of the samples, was a randomized trial that attempted immunosuppression withdrawal within 2 years of liver transplantation. Third party-reactive TCRbeta sequences from pre-transplant MLRs were also identified as an antigen-independent comparator for donor-reactive sequences. The studied cohort comprised 8 liver transplant recipients, 3 classified as tolerant and 5 as non-tolerant. After a pre-transplant mixed lymphocyte reaction, TCRbeta sequencing was used to pinpoint donor-reactive T cell clones, which were subsequently tracked in post-transplant blood. Until randomization at 12-24 months post-transplant, subjects were given standard immunosuppression, with no induction therapy. Blood samples were collected pre-transplant, pre-randomization before withdrawal, and post-randomization after either full withdrawal or failed withdrawal. To count as tolerant, a recipient had to stay completely off immunosuppression for at least one year without liver enzymes climbing beyond twice the upper limit of normal. Of the eight recipients, three were HCV-positive, while the remaining recipients had been transplanted for non-autoimmune, non-viral indications. On the study overall, not on this receptor specifically: When repertoire turnover was taken into account, detection of donor-reactive sequences was significantly reduced in 7 of 8 subjects for CD4 and in 8 of 8 subjects for CD8. Donor-reactive sequences decreased more than third party-reactive sequences, which suggests partial antigen-specific deletion that was not related to withdrawal success. Because of small, heterogeneous patient numbers and non-standardized post-transplant time points, the conclusions were only preliminary. In most of the 8 subjects, circulating donor-reactive CD4 TCRbeta sequences decreased significantly after transplant, regardless of tolerance or HCV status. Low numbers of available donor cells limited the measurable donor-reactive repertoire in two subjects. Because no allograft tissue specimens were available, donor-reactive T cells may have migrated into the graft instead of being deleted.

Unstimulated PBMCs, after thawing, were stained for CD3, CD4 and CD8 and then FACS-sorted into CD3+CD4+ and CD3+CD8+ populations. All 8 studied subjects were randomized to withdrawal of immunosuppression. Genomic DNA was isolated with the Qiagen DNeasy Blood and Tissue Kit. The V and J ends are trimmed by 2 bases and 6 bases, leaving 12 bases between them. The CDR3 contains 14 residues, cysteine and phenylalanine counted. Only the CDR3 DNA is retained, 42 bases long and in frame from the first base. Taken from the germline V gene (reference sequence), the CDR1 and CDR2 loops are SGHAT and FQDESV. The starting material was CD4+ T cells from blood, obtained 12 months after liver transplant. This clonotype originated in a human patient who received a liver transplant. Some T cells may derive from the graft donor when a transplant has been performed. The sequence joins TRBV11-1 to TRBJ2-3, with an unclear D gene assignment. The CDR3: CASSLKGRWDTQYF. The DNA sequence is TGTGCCAGCAGCTTAAAGGGCAGGTGGGATACGCAGTATTTT.